This passage covers 10 T cell receptor beta chains from one sample sequenced in a study of control samples from healthy donors and cancer patients. Here immunoSEQ multiplex PCR was the method, and the copy in TCRdb shows in-frame clones only, minus some. The top ten clones hold 15% to 20% of a sample with 70,000 to 75,000 clones, roughly nine tenths of them seen once. What was sequenced was PBMCs. Every receptor here comes from a man aged 60 to 69 with lung cancer.

The V gene is TRBV10-1, the J gene TRBJ1-4; no firm D call. In germline, CDR1 is WNHNN, CDR2 SYGVQD (reference sequence). This CDR3 has 14 amino acids. Trimming stripped 3 bases from V and 1 base from J, with 6 bases between. The CDR3 coding sequence is TGCGCCAGCAGTGAATCCGGAACTAATGAAAAACTGTTTTTT. Translation gives CASSESGTNEKLFF.

J is TRBJ2-3 and V is TRBV5-1, with 8 bases matching TRBD1. The CDR3 consists of 15 residues. Germline loops: CDR1 SGHRS, CDR2 YFSETQ. V lost 0 bases, J lost 1 base, and 1 base stayed unmatched. The CDR3 region has the DNA TGCGCCAGCAGCTTGGCAGGGGGCGGCACAGATACGCAGTATTTT. Its translation is CASSLAGGGTDTQYF.

This clone has just a few counts. J is TRBJ1-2 and V is TRBV5-1, with unresolved D. Germline values: CDR1 SGHRS, CDR2 YFSETQ. Trimming took 0 bases from V and 2 from J, leaving 8 bases between them. The CDR3 covers 14 residues. CDR3: CASSLGSPNYGYTF. The CDR3 DNA reads as TGCGCCAGCAGCTTGGGGTCTCCGAACTATGGCTACACCTTC.

The V and J genes are TRBV6-5 and TRBJ2-7; TRBD1 is a possible D gene (8 bases). The CDR3 is made up of 14 amino acids. Germline V gives CDR1 MNHEY, CDR2 SVGAGI. V was pared by 4 bases and J by 3 bases, with 13 bases between. The CDR3 sequence is CASSFTGGGYEQYV. The CDR3 DNA follows: TGTGCCAGCAGTTTTACAGGGGGGGGCTACGAGCAGTACGTC.

The chain couples TRBV5-1 to TRBJ1-4, with D perhaps TRBD1 (5 bases). This CDR3 region has 14 residues. CDR1 and CDR2 from the germline V gene are SGHRS and YFSETQ. The V end was cut by 1 base, the J end by 8 bases, with 12 bases between. The CDR3 DNA is TGCGCCAGCAGCTTGATGCAGGGTAACGAAAAACTGTTTTTT. This sequence encodes CASSLMQGNEKLFF.

The chain employs TRBV7-9 and TRBJ2-2; the match to TRBD2 covers 13 bases. The trim removed 1 base at V and 2 bases at J, leaving 1 base unmatched. Per the germline V gene, CDR1 is SEHNR and CDR2 is FQNEAQ (reference sequence). The CDR3 is 17 residues long. The chain's CDR3 is CASSLGTSGGNTGELFF. CDR3 bases: TGTGCCAGCAGCTTAGGGACTAGCGGGGGCAACACCGGGGAGCTGTTTTTT. The variable domain in full, with the rest retrieved from reference TRBV7-9 and TRBJ2-2, is DTGVSQNPRHKITKRGQNVTFRCDPISEHNRLYWYRQTLGQGPEFLTYFQNEAQLEKSRLLSDRFSAERPKGSFSTLEIQRTEQGDSAMYLCASSLGTSGGNTGELFFGEGSRLTVL.

This chain uses TRBV7-8 with TRBJ1-1; D not resolved. V lost 5 bases, J lost 2 bases, and 15 bases lay in between. Germline values: CDR1 SGHVS, CDR2 FQNEAQ. The CDR3 is 15 amino acids. The CDR3 nucleotides read TGTGCCAGCAGCCCCCGGCCCAACTTAAACACTGAAGCTTTCTTT. As protein: CASSPRPNLNTEAFF.

The CDR3 loop is CASSPGQGRETQYF. DNA of the CDR3: TGTGCCAGCAGCCCTGGACAGGGGCGGGAGACCCAGTACTTC. The chain joins TRBV5-6 to TRBJ2-5; 9 bases are a match to TRBD1. The CDR3 extends over 14 amino acids. The trim removed 4 bases at V and 5 bases at J, leaving 6 bases unmatched. Germline V gene data show CDR1 as SGHDT and CDR2 as YYEEEE.

The V gene is TRBV10-3, the J gene TRBJ1-2; 10 bases match TRBD1. CDR1 ENHRY and CDR2 SYGVKD come from the germline V gene. CDR3 length: 14 residues. The ends lost 4 bases at V and 5 bases at J; junction bases unmatched: 4. CDR3 sequence: CAISGDRGEYGYTF. CDR3 DNA sequence: TGTGCCATCAGTGGGGACAGGGGCGAGTATGGCTACACCTTC.

The sample holds one count of this clone. The genes are TRBV24-1 and TRBJ2-3; D is perhaps TRBD2 (5 bases). V lost 9 bases, J lost 2 bases, and 8 bases lay in between. The CDR3 extends over 12 amino acids. Germline V gene data show CDR1 as KGHDR and CDR2 as SFDVKD. The CDR3 bases are TGTGCCACCCAGGACTTCACAGATACGCAGTATTTT. Protein product: CATQDFTDTQYF.